This T cell receptor (beta chain) stems from a study of STAT5B mutations in CD4+ large granular lymphocyte leukemia. Regarding the study as a whole: 8/27 top patient clones versus 2/35 control clones were TRBV06-family.

Libraries were prepared by immunoSEQ multiplex PCR; TCRdb keeps only in-frame clonotypes and omits some of them. Found here are 32,000 or so clones, approximately 80% of them singletons; the top ten hold about 4.6%. Germline CDR1 LNHDA, CDR2 SQIVND (reference sequence). The CDR3 length is 14 residues. V shed 3 bases and J shed 7 bases, with 13 bases lying between them. Concerning this clone itself: Its antigen remains unknown.

This sequence joins TRBV19 and TRBJ2-1, with no clear D. Sequencing was carried out using CD4+ T cells from blood buffy coats. This TCR was sampled from a human donor in good health. The CDR3 is CASSISNPRNEQFF. The CDR3 nucleotides read TGTGCCAGTAGTATCTCCAACCCTCGGAATGAGCAGTTCTTC.